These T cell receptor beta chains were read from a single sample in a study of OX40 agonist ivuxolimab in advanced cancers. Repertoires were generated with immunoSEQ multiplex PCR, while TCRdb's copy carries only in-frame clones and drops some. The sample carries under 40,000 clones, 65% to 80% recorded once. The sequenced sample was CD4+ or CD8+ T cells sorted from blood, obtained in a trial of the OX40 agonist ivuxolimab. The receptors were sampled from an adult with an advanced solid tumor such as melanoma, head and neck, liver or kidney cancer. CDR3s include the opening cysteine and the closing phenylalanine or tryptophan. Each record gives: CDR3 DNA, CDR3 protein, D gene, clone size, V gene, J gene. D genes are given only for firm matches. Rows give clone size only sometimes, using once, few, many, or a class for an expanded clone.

TGTGCCAGCAGCCGGGACGGAACCAATCAGCCCCAGCATTTT	CASSRDGTNQPQHF	.	.	TRBV28	TRBJ1-5
TGCAGTGCTTTAGCGTGGAATGAGCAGTTCTTC	CSALAWNEQFF	.	.	TRBV20-1	TRBJ2-1
TGTGCCAGCAGCGTTGGGTCAGGGGCTAATGAAAAACTGTTTTTT	CASSVGSGANEKLFF	.	.	TRBV9	TRBJ1-4
TGTGCCAGCAGCGAGAGGGACTCTGGGGCCAACGTCCTGACTTTC	CASSERDSGANVLTF	.	.	TRBV27	TRBJ2-6
TGTGCCAGCTCACCGAGTATGGGACAGGCTAATGAAAAACTGTTTTTT	CASSPSMGQANEKLFF	TRBD1	.	TRBV18	TRBJ1-4
TGTGCCAGCAGCTTAGACAGAGCTAACTATGGCTACACCTTC	CASSLDRANYGYTF	.	.	TRBV7-2	TRBJ1-2
TGTGCCAGCAGCACTCGAAGGGGGCTTGGGGGCACCTATGGCTACACCTTC	CASSTRRGLGGTYGYTF	TRBD1	.	TRBV13	TRBJ1-2
TGTGCCAGCAGCTTAGGGCAGGCCGTCGGGAATGAGCAGTTCTTC	CASSLGQAVGNEQFF	.	.	TRBV7-9	TRBJ2-1
TGTGCCAGCATCCAGGACAGGGTTGCAGATACGCAGTATTTT	CASIQDRVADTQYF	TRBD1	.	TRBV7-2	TRBJ2-3
TGTGCCAGCAGCTTGGATGGCGGGGAGCTGTTTTTT	CASSLDGGELFF	.	.	TRBV5-8	TRBJ2-2
TGTGCCAGTACCCCGGGAACTCTAACCTCTATGAACACTGAAGCTTTCTTT	CASTPGTLTSMNTEAFF	.	.	TRBV19	TRBJ1-1
TGTGCCAGCAATGGGGGGCCGGGACAGGGGTCGGACACCGGGGAGCTGTTTTTT	CASNGGPGQGSDTGELFF	TRBD1	.	TRBV2	TRBJ2-2
TGTGCCAGCAGTTACTCGAAGGAACAGCCCCAGCATTTT	CASSYSKEQPQHF	.	.	TRBV6-6	TRBJ1-5
TGTGCCAGCAGCGTCAGGGGTGTGGATGAGCAGTTCTTC	CASSVRGVDEQFF	.	few	TRBV9	TRBJ2-1
TGCGCCAGCAGCTTACGACAGGGCGGCTACGAGCAGTACTTC	CASSLRQGGYEQYF	TRBD1	.	TRBV5-1	TRBJ2-7
TGTGCCAGCAGCTTAGCGGGTGAGCAGTTCTTC	CASSLAGEQFF	.	once	TRBV7-2	TRBJ2-1
TGTGCCAGCAGCTTAGGCCAGCGCTACGAGCAGTACTTC	CASSLGQRYEQYF	.	few	TRBV7-2	TRBJ2-7
TGTGCCAGTAGTATACCCTATGGCTACACCTTC	CASSIPYGYTF	.	.	TRBV19	TRBJ1-2
TGTGCCAGCAGTGAAGGCATGGGAGGTGGCTACACCTTC	CASSEGMGGGYTF	.	.	TRBV6-1	TRBJ1-2
TGTGCCAGCAGCTCCCCCCCAGCCGGGGAGCTGTTTTTT	CASSSPPAGELFF	.	few	TRBV7-2	TRBJ2-2
TGTGCCAGCAGCTTAGCGACGGCGGTTTATGGAAACACCATATATTTT	CASSLATAVYGNTIYF	.	.	TRBV7-9	TRBJ1-3
TGTGCCAGCAGTTCGAGCGGCTACAATGAGCAGTTCTTC	CASSSSGYNEQFF	.	.	TRBV6-5	TRBJ2-1
TGTGCCAGCAGTTTGTTCAGGGGAAGCTACACCTTC	CASSLFRGSYTF	.	.	TRBV28	TRBJ1-2